Sequencing of this T cell receptor beta chain was carried out in a study of OX40 agonist ivuxolimab in advanced cancers. About the study: Patients were given ivuxolimab, an antibody that agonizes OX40 (CD134). Ivuxolimab, which patients received intravenously every 2 weeks, was dosed at 0.01 to 10 mg/kg. Study observations and caveats: There were, on average, more expanded clones in CD8+ T cells than in CD4+.

Sequenced by immunoSEQ multiplex PCR; TCRdb stores in-frame clones only, minus some. The sample shows about 74,000 clones, approximately 81% of them seen only once. Drawing of blood for sampling happened at baseline, at cycle 4 day 1, and at cycle 7 day 1. To note about this clone: As yet, its antigen is unknown.

Looked up from germline, CDR1 is GTSNPN and CDR2 is SVGIG (reference sequence). The CDR3 loop spans 13 amino acids. V lost 4 bases, J lost 7 bases, and 15 bases lay in between. The rearrangement joins TRBV30 to TRBJ2-3; the D gene is possibly TRBD2 (5 bases). The source of this sequence is an adult with an advanced solid tumor such as melanoma, head and neck, liver or kidney cancer. The input for sequencing was CD4+ or CD8+ T cells sorted from blood, taken in a trial of the OX40 agonist ivuxolimab. The CDR3 DNA reads as TGTGCCTGGATCACCCCGCCCGGGAATACGCAGTATTTT. Its translation: CAWITPPGNTQYF. Using reference TRBV30 and TRBJ2-3 for the parts outside the CDR3, the full variable domain is SQTIHQWPATLVQPVGSPLSLECTVEGTSNPNLYWYRQAAGRGLQLLFYSVGIGQISSEVPQNLSASRPQDRQFILSSKKLLLSDSGFYLCAWITPPGNTQYFGPGTRLTVL.